A selection of T cell receptor beta chains follows, all from one sample in a study of OX40 agonist ivuxolimab in advanced cancers. Here immunoSEQ multiplex PCR was the method, and the copy in TCRdb shows in-frame clones only, minus some. Here the sample spans 52,000 or so clones, roughly 85% being singletons. Sequences were derived from CD4+ or CD8+ T cells sorted from blood, sampled in a trial of the OX40 agonist ivuxolimab. These receptors were taken from an adult with an advanced solid tumor such as melanoma, head and neck, liver or kidney cancer. Each CDR3 is given with its conserved first and last residue. D genes are given only for firm matches. Expanded clones get a size class; other rows say once, few or many, or leave the size out.

clone size	V gene	D gene	J gene	CDR3 DNA	CDR3 protein
.	TRBV28	.	TRBJ1-1	TGTGCCAGCAGCATCAGAGGGAACACTGAAGCTTTCTTT	CASSIRGNTEAFF
.	TRBV15	.	TRBJ2-4	TGTGCCACCAGCAGAGTACAGGCACCGTTAAACATTCAGTACTTC	CATSRVQAPLNIQYF
few	TRBV5-1	.	TRBJ2-5	TGCGCCAGCAGCGCTGGCCCCACTAGGGAGACAGAGACCCAGTACTTC	CASSAGPTRETETQYF
.	TRBV29-1	TRBD1	TRBJ2-2	TGCAGCGTTGAACGGGACAGGGGCACCGGGGAGCTGTTTTTT	CSVERDRGTGELFF
.	TRBV5-1	TRBD2	TRBJ2-5	TGCGCCAGCAGCCCGGTTTCCGGGACTAGCGGGGGGGCCGTCTCGGAGACCCAGTACTTC	CASSPVSGTSGGAVSETQYF
.	TRBV5-1	.	TRBJ1-6	TGCGCCAGCAGCCCGGAGATGGGCTCCCCCCTCCACTTT	CASSPEMGSPLHF
.	TRBV7-2	TRBD1	TRBJ1-4	TGTGCCAGCAGCTTAAATATGGGGACAGGGAATAATGAAAAACTGTTTTTT	CASSLNMGTGNNEKLFF
.	TRBV19	TRBD1	TRBJ1-2	TGTGCCAGTAGTAGAACTCACCTCGGGACAGGGAACTATGGCTACACCTTC	CASSRTHLGTGNYGYTF
.	TRBV19	TRBD1	TRBJ2-5	TGTGCCAGTGCCTCGAGGGGGCCGGTAGAGACCCAGTACTTC	CASASRGPVETQYF
.	TRBV29-1	TRBD1	TRBJ1-3	TGCAGCGCTGAAAACCGGGACAGGGGTAACACCATATATTTT	CSAENRDRGNTIYF